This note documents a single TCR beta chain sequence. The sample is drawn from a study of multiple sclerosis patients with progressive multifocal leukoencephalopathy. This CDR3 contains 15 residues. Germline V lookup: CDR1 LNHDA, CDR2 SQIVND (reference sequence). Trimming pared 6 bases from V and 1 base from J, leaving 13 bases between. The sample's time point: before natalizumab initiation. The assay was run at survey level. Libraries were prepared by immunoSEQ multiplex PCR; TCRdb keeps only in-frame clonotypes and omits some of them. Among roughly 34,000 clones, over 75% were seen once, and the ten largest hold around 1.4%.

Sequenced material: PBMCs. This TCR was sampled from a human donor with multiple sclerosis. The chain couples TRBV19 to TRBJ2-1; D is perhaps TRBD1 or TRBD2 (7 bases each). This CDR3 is CASRTQGGSYNEQFF. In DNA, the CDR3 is TGTGCCAGTAGGACCCAGGGGGGGTCCTACAATGAGCAGTTCTTC.